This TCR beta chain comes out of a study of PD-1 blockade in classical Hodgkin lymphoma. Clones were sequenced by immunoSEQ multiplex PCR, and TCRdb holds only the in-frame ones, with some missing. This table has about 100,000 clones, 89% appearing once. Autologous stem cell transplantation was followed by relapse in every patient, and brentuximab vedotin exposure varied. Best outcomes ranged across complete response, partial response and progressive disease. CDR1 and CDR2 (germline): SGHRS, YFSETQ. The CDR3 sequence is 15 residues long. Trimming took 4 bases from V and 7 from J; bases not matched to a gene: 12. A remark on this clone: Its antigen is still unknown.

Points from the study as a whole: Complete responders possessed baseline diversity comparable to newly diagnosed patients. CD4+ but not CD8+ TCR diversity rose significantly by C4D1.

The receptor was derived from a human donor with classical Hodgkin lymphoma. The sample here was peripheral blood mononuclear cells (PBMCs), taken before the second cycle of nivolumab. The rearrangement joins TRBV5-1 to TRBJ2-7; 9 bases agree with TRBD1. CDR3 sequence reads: CASSPPTGGIEEQYF. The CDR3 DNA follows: TGCGCCAGCAGCCCCCCGACAGGGGGGATTGAAGAGCAGTACTTC.